Each of the 32 T cell receptor beta chains below was sequenced from the same sample in a study of beta chain features in type 1 diabetes. The study reverse transcribed the entire isolated RNA, so it sequenced expressed TCRB transcripts. Clones were sequenced by immunoSEQ multiplex PCR, and TCRdb holds only the in-frame ones, with some missing. Here the sample spans fewer than 400,000 clones, around 8% being singletons. Specimen: central memory CD4+ T cells from blood. The receptors derive from a woman under 30 in good health.

The chain uses TRBV5-4 and TRBJ2-7; weak D call: TRBD2 (5 bases). V lost 3 bases and J lost 7, with 17 bases in between. Looked up from germline, CDR1 is SGHNT and CDR2 is YYREEE (reference sequence). This CDR3 contains 14 residues. CDR3 protein: CASSSRSGDREQYF. The CDR3 DNA is TGTGCCAGCAGCTCGAGGAGCGGAGATCGAGAGCAGTACTTC.

The rearrangement links TRBV4-2 to TRBJ2-3; 11 nucleotides align to TRBD2. J lost 0 bases, V lost 5 bases, and 13 bases had no gene match. Germline V CDR1 and CDR2: LGHNA, YNFKEQ. This CDR3 is built from 19 residues. CDR3 sequence: CASSFQTPGLAASTDTQYF. Written as DNA, the CDR3 is TGTGCCAGCAGCTTCCAAACCCCGGGACTAGCGGCTAGCACAGATACGCAGTATTTT.

The chain carries TRBV4-2 and TRBJ1-5, with 10 bases matching TRBD1. Germline loops: CDR1 LGHNA, CDR2 YNFKEQ. This CDR3 has 16 residues. V was clipped by 6 bases and J by 1 base; unmatched bases: 6. The CDR3 reads CASRKGTGASNQPQHF. CDR3 bases: TGTGCCAGCAGGAAGGGGACAGGGGCCAGCAATCAGCCCCAGCATTTT.

The gene calls are TRBV14 and TRBJ2-7, with 10 bases matching TRBD1. The CDR3 has 15 amino acids. The germline CDR1 and CDR2 sequences are SGHDN and FVKESK. The J segment lost 0 bases and the V segment lost 4 bases, leaving 3 bases of the junction unmatched. CDR3 nucleotide sequence: TGTGCCAGCAGCCCGGGACAGGGGTTCTCCTACGAGCAGTACTTC. It is translated as CASSPGQGFSYEQYF.

This clone was counted ten times or more. The J gene is TRBJ1-5, the V gene TRBV6-6; D may be TRBD1 (6 bases). Germline V CDR1 and CDR2: MNHNY, SVGAGI (reference sequence). The CDR3 extends over 13 amino acids. The V end was cut by 7 bases, the J end by 5 bases, with 12 bases between. CDR3 loop: CASNQGRHQPQHF. CDR3 nucleotides: TGTGCCAGCAACCAGGGGCGCCATCAGCCCCAGCATTTT.

This clone was recorded a few times. The chain joins TRBV25-1 to TRBJ2-4, with 7 bases lining up with TRBD2. Trimming took 3 bases from V and 11 from J; bases not matched to a gene: 10. Germline V gene lookup returns CDR1 MGHDK and CDR2 SYGVNS. This CDR3 is 14 amino acids long. The CDR3 coding sequence is TGTGCCAGCAGTGACCCCCGCTGGGGGGGAGTTCAGTACTTC. Protein: CASSDPRWGGVQYF.

This clone appeared a few times. This chain links TRBV11-2 with TRBJ2-1; 13 positions match TRBD2. The CDR3 totals 16 residues. The germline CDR1 and CDR2 sequences are SGHAT and FQNNGV. The trim removed 3 bases at V and 5 bases at J, leaving 4 bases unmatched. CDR3 in amino acids: CASSLVGLAGNNEQFF. For the CDR3, the DNA is TGTGCCAGCAGCTTGGTGGGACTAGCGGGAAACAATGAGCAGTTCTTC.

The genes are TRBV28 and TRBJ2-5; the match to TRBD2 covers 11 bases. The V gene's germline CDR1 is MDHEN and CDR2 SYDVKM. This CDR3 contains 15 residues. V trimming: 4 bases; J trimming: 4 bases; junction bases outside the gene matches: 5. The CDR3: CASSSLAGGGETQYF. DNA of the CDR3: TGTGCCAGCAGTTCCCTAGCGGGAGGTGGAGAGACCCAGTACTTC. Complete variable domain (other parts from reference TRBV28 and TRBJ2-5): DVKVTQSSRYLVKRTGEKVFLECVQDMDHENMFWYRQDPGLGLRLIYFSYDVKMKEKGDIPEGYSVSREKKERFSLILESASTNQTSMYLCASSSLAGGGETQYFGPGTRLLVL.

This clone was seen only a few times. The chain combines TRBV14 with TRBJ1-2, with TRBD1 as a possible D gene (6 bases). This CDR3 spans 15 amino acids. V was trimmed by 0 bases and J by 2 bases, leaving 10 bases between them. The germline CDR1 and CDR2 sequences are SGHDN and FVKESK. CDR3 DNA: TGTGCCAGCAGCCAAGATGTTAGGGGGAACTATGGCTACACCTTC. This gives the protein CASSQDVRGNYGYTF.

V usage is TRBV5-4 and J usage is TRBJ2-3; TRBD2 might be the D (6 bases). The CDR3 totals 14 residues. Trimming took 2 bases from V and 3 from J, leaving 10 bases between them. Germline V CDR1 and CDR2: SGHNT, YYREEE (reference sequence). CDR3 loop: CASSFGTRTDTQYF. The CDR3 DNA reads as TGTGCCAGCAGCTTCGGGACTCGAACAGATACGCAGTATTTT.

Only a few counts were recorded for this clone. The genes are TRBV15 and TRBJ2-5, with D possibly being TRBD2 (6 bases). Germline CDR1 LNHNV, CDR2 YYDKDF (reference sequence). The CDR3 covers 15 residues. V lost 0 bases to trimming and J lost 5 bases, with 13 bases between them. This CDR3 reads CATSRDQGGTETQYF. As DNA, the CDR3 is TGTGCCACCAGCAGAGATCAGGGCGGGACGGAGACCCAGTACTTC.

This clone was counted between two and nine times. The chain has TRBV5-7 and TRBJ2-1; D uncertain. TRBV5-7 is given ORF status, its function remaining uncertain. The CDR3 covers 15 residues. With 4 bases removed from V and 3 bases from J, the gap between germline ends came to 14 bases. This CDR3 is CASSGSPAIYNEQFF. The CDR3 DNA is TGTGCCAGCAGCGGCAGCCCGGCTATCTACAATGAGCAGTTCTTC.

A few counts support this clone. The chain uses TRBV18 and TRBJ2-7, with D possibly being TRBD2 (6 bases). Germline loops: CDR1 KGHSH, CDR2 LQKENI. This CDR3 has 15 residues. The V end was cut by 3 bases, the J end by 6 bases, with 18 bases between. The CDR3 DNA is TGTGCCAGCTCACCCGGCGGAGGGTGGGACTCCGAGCAGTACTTC. It codes for CASSPGGGWDSEQYF.

The V call is TRBV13, the J call TRBJ1-3, with TRBD1 as a possible D gene (5 bases). The CDR3 extends over 14 amino acids. Germline CDR1 reads PRHDT; CDR2 reads FYEKMQ (reference sequence). Between the trimmed V and J ends, which lost 2 bases and 4 bases, there was a span of 9 bases. The CDR3 loop reads CASSLSQGGNTIYF. The CDR3 DNA sequence: TGTGCCAGCAGCTTAAGCCAGGGAGGAAACACCATATATTTT. Full variable domain (rest looked up from reference TRBV13 and TRBJ1-3): AAGVIQSPRHLIKEKRETATLKCYPIPRHDTVYWYQQGPGQDPQFLISFYEKMQSDKGSIPDRFSAQQFSDYHSELNMSSLELGDSALYFCASSLSQGGNTIYFGEGSWLTVV.

This clone was seen a single time. A much larger clone lies one base from this, so it may be a read error. V is TRBV7-3 and J is TRBJ2-5, with D unresolved. V lost 3 bases, J lost 5 bases, and 4 bases lay in between. The CDR3 runs to 11 residues. Germline V CDR1 and CDR2: SGHTA, FQGTGA. The CDR3 protein is CASSFVETQYF. CDR3 nucleotide sequence: TGTGCCAGCAGCTTCGTTGAGACCCAGTACTTC. The variable domain in full, completed from reference TRBV7-3 and TRBJ2-5, reads GAGVSQTPSNKVTEKGKYVELRCDPISGHTALYWYRQSLGQGPEFLIYFQGTGAADDSGLPNDRFFAVRPEGSVSTLKIQRTERGDSAVYLCASSFVETQYFGPGTRLLVL.

Ten or more counts support this clone. The chain recombines TRBV11-2 with TRBJ2-1; 12 nucleotides line up with TRBD2. The trim removed 6 bases at V and 10 bases at J, leaving 10 bases unmatched. In germline, CDR1 is SGHAT, CDR2 FQNNGV. The CDR3 is 15 amino acids. The CDR3 region has the DNA TGTGCCAGCAGGCCGAGACTAGCGGGAGTATGGGAGCAGTTCTTC. Translated, it gives CASRPRLAGVWEQFF.

In this sample, this clone turned up many times. The CDR3 spells CASSPPSGELFF. DNA for the CDR3: TGTGCCAGCTCACCACCCTCCGGGGAGCTGTTTTTT. The chain has TRBV18 and TRBJ2-2, with D unresolved. The V end was cut by 0 bases, the J end by 6 bases, with 2 bases between. The CDR3 runs to 12 residues. Germline-derived CDR1 and CDR2 are KGHSH and LQKENI.

In its sample, this clone was seen many times. The rearrangement joins TRBV14 to TRBJ2-2; 7 nucleotides align to TRBD2. Germline-derived CDR1 and CDR2 are SGHDN and FVKESK. The CDR3 totals 14 residues. Unmatched junction bases numbered 4, after V lost 4 bases and J lost 5 bases. The CDR3 DNA is TGTGCCAGCAGCCCAAGCGGGATTACCGGGGAGCTGTTTTTT. This translates into CASSPSGITGELFF.

This clone was seen a few times. V usage is TRBV28 and J usage is TRBJ2-7; the D is unclear. V was trimmed by 8 bases and J by 3 bases, leaving 8 bases between them. CDR1 is MDHEN, CDR2 SYDVKM, per germline. The CDR3 is made up of 11 amino acids. CDR3 nucleotide sequence: TGTGCCAGCCACGGTCACTACGAGCAGTACTTC. Residues: CASHGHYEQYF.

This clone occurred a few times. This chain connects TRBV29-1 to TRBJ2-3; D is unresolved. V was cut by 3 bases and J by 2 bases, with 9 bases left in between. The CDR3 spans 13 residues. The germline V gene encodes CDR1 SQVTM and CDR2 ANQGSEA. CDR3 loop: CSVDVGNTDTQYF. The CDR3 nucleotides read TGCAGCGTTGATGTAGGAAACACAGATACGCAGTATTTT.

The rearrangement uses TRBV5-1 and TRBJ2-4, with TRBD1 identical over 9 bases. The germline gives CDR1 SGHRS, CDR2 YFSETQ. V lost 4 bases to trimming and J lost 9 bases; unmatched junction nucleotides: 11. The CDR3 contains 15 residues. CDR3 coding DNA: TGCGCCAGCAGCACCCGGACAGGGGAGGAGGGCATTCAGTACTTC. Its translation is CASSTRTGEEGIQYF.

This chain connects TRBV28 to TRBJ2-7, with D maybe TRBD1 (6 bases). V dropped 6 bases and J dropped 4 bases, with 7 bases sitting between them. Germline V gene sequence: CDR1 MDHEN, CDR2 SYDVKM. The CDR3 covers 11 residues. The CDR3 spells CASRQGYEQYF. The CDR3 DNA is TGTGCCAGCAGACAGGGTTACGAGCAGTACTTC.

V gene TRBV18 combines with J gene TRBJ1-1, with 10 nucleotides matching TRBD1. Germline V gene data show CDR1 as KGHSH and CDR2 as LQKENI. Germline trimming cut 0 bases from V and 0 bases from J; bases unmatched to any gene: 7. The CDR3 is 18 amino acids. DNA for the CDR3: TGTGCCAGCTCACCACCGTGGACAGGGGGGTTGATGAACACTGAAGCTTTCTTT. Amino acids: CASSPPWTGGLMNTEAFF.

This clone was seen a handful of times. The CDR3 sequence is CASSGGQGLPGELFF. CDR3 bases: TGTGCCAGCAGCGGGGGACAGGGTCTACCCGGGGAGCTGTTTTTT. This rearrangement joins TRBV7-9 to TRBJ2-2, with 9 bases matching TRBD1. J gave up 6 bases and V 5 bases, and 7 bases lay outside the gene matches. The CDR3 runs 15 residues. Germline CDR1 and CDR2: SEHNR and FQNEAQ (reference sequence).

The chain is built from TRBV6-5 and TRBJ1-5; 8 nucleotides agree with TRBD1. In germline, CDR1 is MNHEY, CDR2 SVGAGI. This CDR3 region has 15 residues. The V and J ends lost 4 bases and 6 bases, in that order; junction bases with no gene match: 8. The CDR3 sequence is CASSSEGQGIQPQHF. The CDR3 coding sequence is TGTGCCAGCAGTTCTGAAGGACAGGGCATTCAGCCCCAGCATTTT.

This clone was counted ten times or more. J is TRBJ2-4 and V is TRBV28; D ambiguous. The germline V and J ends were trimmed by 6 bases and 2 bases, with 8 bases remaining between them. Looked up from germline, CDR1 is MDHEN and CDR2 is SYDVKM. The length of the CDR3 is 13 residues. The CDR3 sequence is CASRRSPKNIQYF. The DNA of the CDR3 is TGTGCCAGCAGACGGAGTCCCAAAAACATTCAGTACTTC. The full variable domain, in which reference TRBV28 and TRBJ2-4 provide the parts outside the CDR3, is DVKVTQSSRYLVKRTGEKVFLECVQDMDHENMFWYRQDPGLGLRLIYFSYDVKMKEKGDIPEGYSVSREKKERFSLILESASTNQTSMYLCASRRSPKNIQYFGAGTRLSVL.

V gene TRBV29-1 combines with J gene TRBJ2-5; unclear D gene. The germline gives CDR1 SQVTM, CDR2 ANQGSEA. Trimming took off 7 bases at V and 10 bases at J, with 16 bases between the two ends. CDR3 size: 11 residues. CDR3 in amino acids: CSAGLALSQYF. As DNA, the CDR3 is TGCAGCGCCGGGCTCGCTTTGAGCCAGTACTTC.

Only a few counts were recorded for this clone. The chain is built from TRBV27 and TRBJ1-2, with 9 nucleotides matching TRBD1. V shed 3 bases and J 4 bases; nucleotides not matched to a gene: 6. The CDR3 consists of 15 residues. Per germline, CDR1 MNHEY and CDR2 SMNVEV (reference sequence). The CDR3 DNA follows: TGTGCCAGCAGTTTGTCGGGACAGGGCCGCTATGGCTACACCTTC. Translating it yields CASSLSGQGRYGYTF.

The rearrangement joins TRBV13 to TRBJ2-7; 13 bases are shared with TRBD2. V gave up 5 bases and J gave up 5 bases; unmatched junction bases: 6. The CDR3 loop spans 15 amino acids. Germline values: CDR1 PRHDT, CDR2 FYEKMQ (reference sequence). The CDR3 region has the DNA TGTGCCAGCAGCCCGGGACTAGCGGGATTCAACGAGCAGTACTTC. As protein: CASSPGLAGFNEQYF.

This clone appeared a few times. The chain employs TRBV4-3 and TRBJ2-3; 8 nucleotides match TRBD2. Germline trimming cut 3 bases from V and 3 bases from J; bases unmatched to any gene: 14. The CDR3 loop spans 18 amino acids. Germline assignment: CDR1 LGHNA and CDR2 YSLEER. The DNA of the CDR3 is TGCGCCAGCAGCCACCTGCGGGAGTCTAGCGGGTCGACAGATACGCAGTATTTT. Translated: CASSHLRESSGSTDTQYF.

This clone has more than one count but fewer than ten. The V gene is TRBV6-1, the J gene TRBJ2-1; the match to TRBD1 covers 8 bases. The CDR3 loop spans 16 amino acids. J gave up 6 bases and V 1 base, and 8 bases lay outside the gene matches. Germline CDR1 and CDR2: MNHNS and SASEGT. The CDR3 loop is CASSEGRDRFVNEQFF. In nucleotides, the CDR3 is TGTGCCAGCAGTGAAGGCCGGGACAGGTTTGTCAATGAGCAGTTCTTC.

The rearrangement links TRBV6-6 to TRBJ2-7; D is unresolved. Germline values: CDR1 MNHNY, CDR2 SVGAGI (reference sequence). The V end was cut by 6 bases, the J end by 7 bases, with 10 bases between. The CDR3 is made up of 11 amino acids. CDR3 coding DNA: TGTGCCAGCAGCTCGCTCTTGGAGCAGTACTTC. The encoded protein is CASSSLLEQYF.